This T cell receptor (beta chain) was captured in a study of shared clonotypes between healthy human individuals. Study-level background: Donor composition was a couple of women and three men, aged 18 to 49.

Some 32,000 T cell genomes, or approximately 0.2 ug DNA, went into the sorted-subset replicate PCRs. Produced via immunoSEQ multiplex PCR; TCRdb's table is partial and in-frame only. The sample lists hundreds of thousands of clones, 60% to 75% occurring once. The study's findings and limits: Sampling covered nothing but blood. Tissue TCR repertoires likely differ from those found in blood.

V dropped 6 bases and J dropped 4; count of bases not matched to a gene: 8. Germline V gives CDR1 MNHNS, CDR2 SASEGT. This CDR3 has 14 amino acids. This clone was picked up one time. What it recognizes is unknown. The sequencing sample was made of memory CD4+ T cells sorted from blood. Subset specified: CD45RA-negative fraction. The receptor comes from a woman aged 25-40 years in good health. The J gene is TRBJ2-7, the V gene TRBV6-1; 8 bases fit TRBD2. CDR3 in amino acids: CASSRAGEGYEQYF. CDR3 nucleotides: TGTGCCAGCAGCCGAGCGGGAGAGGGTTACGAGCAGTACTTC.